This paragraph covers one T cell receptor (beta chain) sequence. Trimming at V came to 5 bases and at J to 3 bases, leaving 6 bases not matched to a gene. From germline, CDR1 is SGHAT and CDR2 FQNNGV. The CDR3 is made up of 15 amino acids. Some clones are missing from TCRdb's copy, which holds only in-frame ones; the method was immunoSEQ multiplex PCR. The data show roughly 400,000 clones, approximately 91% seen once. This sample is part of a study of blood T cell repertoires in COVID-19. Sequencing input: PBMCs or T cells enriched from blood (not recorded which). The chain uses TRBV11-2 and TRBJ2-7; the match to TRBD1 covers 11 bases. The receptor was derived from a woman aged 18-29 years who had been exposed to COVID-19. The CDR3 is CASSPEGTGGYEQYF. The CDR3 DNA follows: TGTGCCAGCAGCCCAGAGGGGACAGGGGGCTACGAGCAGTACTTC.